The rows below give T cell receptor beta chains drawn from one sample of a study of cytomegalovirus exposure and HLA in healthy donors. Libraries were prepared by immunoSEQ multiplex PCR; TCRdb keeps only in-frame clonotypes and omits some of them. The table lists 130,000 or so clones, about 90% of them singletons. Sequencing was done on a sample of PBMCs. These receptors originate from a man aged 25 to 45 in good health and CMV-seronegative. The CDR3 runs from the conserved cysteine through the conserved F or W. The D gene is left open where the match is weak. Only part of the rows carry a size: once, few, many, or a class if the clone is expanded.

.	.	15	TRBV7-2	TRBJ1-4	CASSFSTETNEKLFF	TGTGCCAGCAGCTTTTCGACGGAGACTAATGAAAAACTGTTTTTT
.	.	15	TRBV4-1	TRBJ2-7	CASSQPGQASYEQYF	TGCGCCAGCAGCCAACCGGGACAAGCTTCCTACGAGCAGTACTTC
.	TRBD1	14	TRBV9	TRBJ1-1	CASSETGENTEAFF	TGTGCCAGCAGCGAAACAGGGGAGAACACTGAAGCTTTCTTT
.	TRBD1	14	TRBV10-3	TRBJ2-5	CAAQPDREKETQYF	TGTGCCGCGCAACCAGACAGGGAAAAAGAGACCCAGTACTTC
.	.	13	TRBV5-1	TRBJ2-5	CASSYEGGETQYF	TGCGCCAGCAGCTACGAAGGCGGGGAGACCCAGTACTTC
.	.	15	TRBV7-2	TRBJ2-2	CASSVSGINTGELFF	TGTGCCAGCAGCGTCTCAGGGATCAACACCGGGGAGCTGTTTTTT
.	.	13	TRBV19	TRBJ1-2	CASSGEGSGGYTF	TGTGCCAGTAGTGGCGAAGGATCAGGTGGCTACACCTTC
.	TRBD1	15	TRBV19	TRBJ1-2	CASSIRGTGIDGYTF	TGTGCCAGTAGTATTCGAGGGACAGGGATCGATGGCTACACCTTC
.	TRBD2	14	TRBV5-1	TRBJ2-3	CASRDSGGSDTQYF	TGCGCCAGCAGGGATAGCGGGGGCTCCGATACGCAGTATTTT
.	TRBD1	16	TRBV5-1	TRBJ2-1	CASSLARGQETPKQFF	TGCGCCAGCAGCTTGGCCAGAGGACAGGAAACTCCCAAGCAGTTCTTC
.	TRBD2	16	TRBV27	TRBJ2-3	CASSLRTSGGLNTQYF	TGTGCCAGCAGTTTAAGGACTAGCGGAGGTTTAAATACGCAGTATTTT
once	.	14	TRBV11-1	TRBJ1-2	CASSVDWASSGYTF	TGTGCCAGCAGCGTAGACTGGGCTTCGAGCGGCTACACCTTC
.	TRBD1	15	TRBV29-1	TRBJ2-7	CSVEEDRESSYEQYF	TGCAGCGTTGAGGAGGACAGGGAAAGCTCCTACGAGCAGTACTTC
.	.	14	TRBV4-1	TRBJ2-7	CASSQVAASYEQYF	TGCGCCAGCAGCCAAGTAGCGGCCTCCTACGAGCAGTACTTC
few	TRBD2	16	TRBV7-2	TRBJ2-7	CASSLALAGISYEQYF	TGTGCCAGCAGCTTAGCACTAGCGGGGATATCCTACGAGCAGTACTTC
once	.	14	TRBV6-6	TRBJ2-7	CASSSQGESYEQYF	TGTGCCAGCAGCTCGCAGGGCGAATCCTACGAGCAGTACTTC
.	.	13	TRBV28	TRBJ1-1	CASSLSGWTEAFF	TGTGCCAGCAGTTTATCGGGGTGGACTGAAGCTTTCTTT
.	.	16	TRBV7-9	TRBJ2-3	CATRSVRIPSTDTQYF	TGTGCCACCAGGAGTGTGCGGATCCCTAGCACAGATACGCAGTATTTT
.	TRBD1	15	TRBV13	TRBJ2-7	CASSSQNDRGYEQYF	TGTGCCAGCAGCTCTCAGAACGACAGGGGTTACGAGCAGTACTTC
.	TRBD1	13	TRBV6-5	TRBJ2-7	CASSYLGQGEQYF	TGTGCCAGCAGTTACCTGGGACAGGGCGAGCAGTACTTC
.	.	13	TRBV19	TRBJ1-6	CASSDRLNSPLHF	TGTGCCAGTAGCGACAGGCTGAATTCACCCCTCCACTTT
.	TRBD1	17	TRBV7-4	TRBJ1-1	CASSLEGTGGIGDEAFF	TGTGCCAGCAGCTTAGAAGGGACAGGGGGCATTGGGGATGAAGCTTTCTTT
.	TRBD1	14	TRBV6-5	TRBJ1-1	CASSNRQGITEAFF	TGTGCCAGCAGTAATCGACAGGGCATCACTGAAGCTTTCTTT
.	.	15	TRBV9	TRBJ2-7	CASSLSPDSTYEQYF	TGTGCCAGCAGCCTATCCCCGGACAGTACCTACGAGCAGTACTTC
.	.	13	TRBV28	TRBJ1-6	CASSPQVGDPLHF	TGTGCCAGCAGCCCCCAGGTCGGTGATCCCCTCCACTTT
.	TRBD1	13	TRBV5-4	TRBJ1-2	CASSWDREDGYTF	TGTGCCAGCAGCTGGGACAGGGAAGATGGCTACACCTTC
.	.	15	TRBV19	TRBJ1-5	CASSIFYGLSQPQHF	TGTGCCAGTAGTATTTTTTATGGTCTAAGTCAGCCCCAGCATTTT
.	.	13	TRBV7-9	TRBJ2-3	CASRGLGTDTQYF	TGTGCCAGCCGAGGGTTGGGCACAGATACGCAGTATTTT
few	.	16	TRBV6-4	TRBJ1-1	CASSLSATGRHTEAFF	TGTGCCAGCAGCCTCTCAGCAACAGGGCGGCACACTGAAGCTTTCTTT
.	TRBD2	16	TRBV7-9	TRBJ2-2	CASSRRLAGNTGELFF	TGTGCCAGCAGCCGTAGACTAGCGGGGAACACCGGGGAGCTGTTTTTT
.	.	14	TRBV7-2	TRBJ2-2	CASSLGSGTGELFF	TGTGCCAGCAGCTTAGGATCGGGCACCGGGGAGCTGTTTTTT
.	.	16	TRBV6-1	TRBJ2-5	CASSELSGTRKETQYF	TGTGCCAGCAGTGAATTATCCGGGACAAGGAAGGAGACCCAGTACTTC
.	.	15	TRBV18	TRBJ1-1	CASSPPAKGYTEAFF	TGTGCCAGCTCACCACCGGCAAAGGGGTACACTGAAGCTTTCTTT
.	TRBD1	17	TRBV4-1	TRBJ2-3	CASSQASGTGGVNTQYF	TGCGCCAGCAGCCAAGCATCGGGGACAGGGGGCGTCAATACGCAGTATTTT
.	.	18	TRBV5-1	TRBJ2-2	CASSLTPGTPDGTGELFF	TGCGCCAGCAGCCTAACTCCCGGGACACCGGACGGCACCGGGGAGCTGTTTTTT
.	TRBD1	15	TRBV19	TRBJ2-3	CASSTDRGRTDTQYF	TGTGCCAGTAGTACTGACAGGGGCCGGACAGATACGCAGTATTTT
.	.	18	TRBV4-1	TRBJ2-7	CASSRFLPGQGISYEQYF	TGCGCCAGCAGCCGCTTCCTTCCGGGACAAGGGATCTCCTACGAGCAGTACTTC
.	.	16	TRBV27	TRBJ2-3	CASSPLRGGGADTQYF	TGTGCCAGCAGTCCACTCCGGGGCGGGGGCGCAGATACGCAGTATTTT
.	TRBD2	13	TRBV2	TRBJ2-3	CASSPGLADTQYF	TGTGCCAGCAGTCCCGGACTAGCGGATACGCAGTATTTT
.	.	13	TRBV6-5	TRBJ1-5	CASSYNAEQPQHF	TGTGCCAGCAGTTACAACGCCGAGCAGCCCCAGCATTTT
.	TRBD1	14	TRBV11-2	TRBJ1-2	CASSLGTGNYGYTF	TGTGCCAGCAGCTTAGGGACAGGGAACTATGGCTACACCTTC
.	.	13	TRBV28	TRBJ2-6	CASSSGGANVLTF	TGTGCCAGCAGTTCGGGTGGGGCCAACGTCCTGACTTTC
.	TRBD1	14	TRBV5-1	TRBJ2-3	CASSPGQRTDTQYF	TGCGCCAGCAGCCCGGGACAGCGCACAGATACGCAGTATTTT
.	.	15	TRBV5-1	TRBJ2-5	CASSLARARQETQYF	TGCGCCAGCAGCCTGGCCAGGGCGAGACAAGAGACCCAGTACTTC
once	.	13	TRBV19	TRBJ1-1	CASSMRRSTEAFF	TGTGCCAGTAGTATGCGGCGCAGCACTGAAGCTTTCTTT
.	.	13	TRBV5-1	TRBJ2-2	CASQGPNTGELFF	TGCGCCAGTCAGGGGCCCAACACCGGGGAGCTGTTTTTT
.	.	13	TRBV6-5	TRBJ1-2	CASTKTDSYGYTF	TGTGCCAGCACCAAGACAGACAGCTATGGCTACACCTTC
.	.	13	TRBV2	TRBJ2-3	CARGTGRGDTQYF	TGTGCCAGAGGTACGGGAAGGGGGGATACGCAGTATTTT
few	.	13	TRBV9	TRBJ2-7	CASSVGSYYEQYF	TGTGCCAGCAGCGTTGGCTCTTACTACGAGCAGTACTTC
.	.	15	TRBV10-3	TRBJ1-2	CAISESGAPNYGYTF	TGTGCCATCAGTGAGTCGGGGGCCCCTAACTATGGCTACACCTTC
.	.	13	TRBV29-1	TRBJ1-4	CSVIYRGDEKLFF	TGCAGCGTTATTTACCGGGGGGATGAAAAACTGTTTTTT
.	TRBD2	15	TRBV7-7	TRBJ2-3	CASSLGAGETDTQYF	TGTGCCAGCAGCTTAGGAGCGGGGGAAACAGATACGCAGTATTTT
.	.	16	TRBV6-5	TRBJ2-6	CASSYNLRSGANVLTF	TGTGCCAGCAGTTACAATCTACGATCTGGGGCCAACGTCCTGACTTTC
.	TRBD1	15	TRBV6-5	TRBJ1-2	CASSYFPGQGTGYTF	TGTGCCAGCAGTTACTTCCCGGGACAGGGGACTGGCTACACCTTC
.	TRBD1	14	TRBV4-3	TRBJ1-4	CASSQDRPTGKLFF	TGCGCCAGCAGCCAAGATCGTCCGACAGGGAAACTGTTTTTT
once	.	15	TRBV5-5	TRBJ1-5	CASSLDVRVWQPQHF	TGTGCCAGCAGCTTGGACGTCAGGGTTTGGCAGCCCCAGCATTTT
.	TRBD2	15	TRBV18	TRBJ2-3	CASSRAGGSTDTQYF	TGTGCCAGCTCAAGAGCGGGGGGTTCCACAGATACGCAGTATTTT
.	.	15	TRBV7-2	TRBJ2-1	CASSQRTGNSVEQFF	TGTGCCAGCAGCCAGAGAACAGGTAATTCGGTTGAGCAGTTCTTC
.	TRBD1	16	TRBV5-1	TRBJ2-7	CASSLGGTGGTYEQYF	TGCGCCAGCAGCTTGGGCGGGACAGGGGGAACCTACGAGCAGTACTTC